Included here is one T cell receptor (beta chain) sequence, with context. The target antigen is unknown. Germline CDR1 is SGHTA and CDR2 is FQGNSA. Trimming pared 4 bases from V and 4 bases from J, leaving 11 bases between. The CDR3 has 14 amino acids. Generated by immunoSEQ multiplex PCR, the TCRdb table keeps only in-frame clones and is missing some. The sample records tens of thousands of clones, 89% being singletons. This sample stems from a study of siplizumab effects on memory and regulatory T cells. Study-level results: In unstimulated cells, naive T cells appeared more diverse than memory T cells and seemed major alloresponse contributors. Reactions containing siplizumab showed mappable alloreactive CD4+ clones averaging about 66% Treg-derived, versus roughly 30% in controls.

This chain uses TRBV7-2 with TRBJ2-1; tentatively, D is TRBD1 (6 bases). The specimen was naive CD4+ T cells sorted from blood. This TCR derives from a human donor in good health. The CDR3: CASSYRGSYNEQFF. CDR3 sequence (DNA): TGTGCCAGCAGCTATAGGGGGTCGTACAATGAGCAGTTCTTC.